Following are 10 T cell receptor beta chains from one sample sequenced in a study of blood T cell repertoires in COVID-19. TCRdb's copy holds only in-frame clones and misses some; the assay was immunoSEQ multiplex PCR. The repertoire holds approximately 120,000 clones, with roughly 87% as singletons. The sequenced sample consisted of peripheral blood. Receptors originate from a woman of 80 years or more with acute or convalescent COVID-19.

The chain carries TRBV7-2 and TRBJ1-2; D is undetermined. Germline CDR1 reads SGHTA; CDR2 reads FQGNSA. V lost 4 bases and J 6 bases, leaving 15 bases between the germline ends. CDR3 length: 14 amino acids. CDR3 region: CASSSFEGGHGYTF. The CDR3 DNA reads TGTGCCAGCAGCTCTTTCGAGGGCGGCCATGGCTACACCTTC.

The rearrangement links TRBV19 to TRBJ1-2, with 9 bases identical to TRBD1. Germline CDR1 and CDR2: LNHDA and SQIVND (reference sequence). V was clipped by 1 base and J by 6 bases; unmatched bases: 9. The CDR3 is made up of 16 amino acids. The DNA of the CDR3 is TGTGCCAGTAGTATAGCACCCGTCCGGGACAGGGATGGCTACACCTTC. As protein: CASSIAPVRDRDGYTF.

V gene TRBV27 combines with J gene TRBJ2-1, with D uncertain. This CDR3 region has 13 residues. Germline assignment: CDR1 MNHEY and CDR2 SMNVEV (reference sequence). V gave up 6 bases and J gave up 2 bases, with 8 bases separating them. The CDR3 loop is CASSPTAYNEQFF. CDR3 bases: TGTGCCAGCAGCCCCACGGCCTACAATGAGCAGTTCTTC.

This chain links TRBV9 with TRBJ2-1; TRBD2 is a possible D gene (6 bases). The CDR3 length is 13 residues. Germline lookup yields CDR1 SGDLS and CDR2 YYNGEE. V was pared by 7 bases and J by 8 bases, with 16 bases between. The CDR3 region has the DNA TGTGCCAGCGGACGGGGGTTTGGATATGAGCAGTTCTTC. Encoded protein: CASGRGFGYEQFF.

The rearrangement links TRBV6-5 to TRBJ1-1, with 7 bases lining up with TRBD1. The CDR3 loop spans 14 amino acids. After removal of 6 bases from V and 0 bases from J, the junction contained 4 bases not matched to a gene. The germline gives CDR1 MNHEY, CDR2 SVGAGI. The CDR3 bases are TGTGCCAGCAGATCCAGGGGGTTGAACACTGAAGCTTTCTTT. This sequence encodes CASRSRGLNTEAFF.

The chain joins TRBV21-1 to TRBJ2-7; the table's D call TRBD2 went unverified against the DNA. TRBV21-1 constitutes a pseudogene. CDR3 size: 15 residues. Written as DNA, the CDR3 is TGTGCCAGCAGCAAACGCGGGGGGAGCGCCTACGAGCAGTACTTC. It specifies CASSKRGGSAYEQYF.

CDR3 sequence: CASIRDRRTEAFF. In DNA form, the CDR3 reads TGTGCCAGTATTCGGGACAGGAGGACTGAAGCTTTCTTT. The rearrangement links TRBV19 to TRBJ1-1; 8 bases line up with TRBD1. This CDR3 region has 13 residues. CDR1 and CDR2 (germline): LNHDA, SQIVND (reference sequence). With 7 bases clipped from V and 5 bases from J, the junction kept 6 bases outside the gene matches.

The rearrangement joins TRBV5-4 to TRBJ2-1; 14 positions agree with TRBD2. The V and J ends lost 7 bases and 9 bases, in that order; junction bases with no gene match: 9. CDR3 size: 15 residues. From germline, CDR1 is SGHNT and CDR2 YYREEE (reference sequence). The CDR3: CASSSTSGGASEQFF. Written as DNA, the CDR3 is TGTGCCAGCTCTTCGACTAGCGGGGGGGCCAGTGAGCAGTTCTTC.

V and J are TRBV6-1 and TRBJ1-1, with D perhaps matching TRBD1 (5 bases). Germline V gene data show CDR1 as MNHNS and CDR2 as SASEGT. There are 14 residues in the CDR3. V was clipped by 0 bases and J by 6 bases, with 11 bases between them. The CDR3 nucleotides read TGTGCCAGCAGTGAAGCGGGGGGTAGGCCTGAAGCTTTCTTT. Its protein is CASSEAGGRPEAFF.

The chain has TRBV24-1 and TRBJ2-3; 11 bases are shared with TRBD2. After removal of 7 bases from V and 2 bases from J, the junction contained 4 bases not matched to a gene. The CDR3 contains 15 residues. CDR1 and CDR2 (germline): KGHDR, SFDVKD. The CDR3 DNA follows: TGTGCCACCAGCCAACTAGCGGGGGACACAGATACGCAGTATTTT. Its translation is CATSQLAGDTDTQYF.